This entry lists 21 T cell receptor beta chains sequenced from one sample in a study of cytomegalovirus exposure and HLA in healthy donors. Sequenced by immunoSEQ multiplex PCR; TCRdb stores in-frame clones only, minus some. The sample lists 250,000 to 300,000 clones, 85% to 90% occurring once. Sequencing was carried out using PBMCs. The receptors here all came from a woman aged 18-30 years in good health and CMV-seronegative.

The J gene is TRBJ1-4, the V gene TRBV29-1; D unclear. This CDR3 spans 13 amino acids. Germline loops: CDR1 SQVTM, CDR2 ANQGSEA. V lost 4 bases and J lost 0, with 6 bases in between. In nucleotides, the CDR3 is TGCAGCGTTGCTCCAGCAACTAATGAAAAACTGTTTTTT. Encoded protein: CSVAPATNEKLFF.

The rearrangement links TRBV28 to TRBJ2-7; D is possibly TRBD2 (6 bases). Trimming pared 6 bases from V and 2 bases from J, leaving 14 bases between. The V gene's germline CDR1 is MDHEN and CDR2 SYDVKM. The CDR3 is 14 amino acids. The CDR3 DNA follows: TGTGCCAGCAGACCAGGGACTTCCACCTACGAGCAGTACGTC. Its protein is CASRPGTSTYEQYV.

The chain employs TRBV4-1 and TRBJ2-3; 7 positions agree with TRBD1. This CDR3 region has 16 residues. V lost 0 bases and J lost 3; bases outside the gene matches: 6. CDR1 is MGHRA and CDR2 is YSYEKL in the germline V gene. CDR3 coding DNA: TGCGCCAGCAGCCAAGACCCAGGGGGTAGGACAGATACGCAGTATTTT. It translates to CASSQDPGGRTDTQYF.

The V gene is TRBV6-7, the J gene TRBJ1-5; no firm D call. TRBV6-7 qualifies as an ORF whose function is uncertain. V lost 2 bases to trimming and J lost 6 bases, with 23 bases between them. This CDR3 has 18 residues. The chain's CDR3 is CASSYPTRLIRTLQPQHF. The CDR3, as DNA: TGTGCCAGCAGTTACCCGACTCGACTCATAAGAACCCTTCAGCCCCAGCATTTT.

This chain uses TRBV27 with TRBJ1-2; TRBD1 matches 8 bases. The CDR3 length is 14 residues. Germline V gene lookup returns CDR1 MNHEY and CDR2 SMNVEV (reference sequence). The ends lost 4 bases at V and 6 bases at J; junction bases unmatched: 7. CDR3 amino acids: CASSSLTGGDGYTF. The DNA for the CDR3 is TGTGCCAGCAGTTCTCTTACAGGGGGGGATGGCTACACCTTC.

The chain is built from TRBV27 and TRBJ2-1; TRBD2 aligns across 8 bases. J lost 2 bases, V lost 4 bases, and 13 bases had no gene match. The CDR3 is made up of 18 amino acids. The germline V gene encodes CDR1 MNHEY and CDR2 SMNVEV (reference sequence). CDR3 DNA sequence: TGTGCCAGCAGTTCCGGGACCTTTAGCGGGGTCGCCTACAATGAGCAGTTCTTC. Protein sequence: CASSSGTFSGVAYNEQFF.

CDR3: CASSYRDMREKLFF. The CDR3 DNA is TGTGCCAGCAGTTACCGGGACATGCGGGAAAAACTGTTTTTT. V and J are TRBV6-6 and TRBJ1-4; tentative D call: TRBD1 (6 bases). Trimming left V 2 bases short and J 8 bases short, with 12 bases between. The germline gives CDR1 MNHNY, CDR2 SVGAGI (reference sequence). The CDR3 consists of 14 residues.

V and J are TRBV4-2 and TRBJ1-1; D may be TRBD1 (6 bases). The CDR3 has 15 amino acids. V lost 1 base to trimming and J lost 4 bases, with 13 bases between them. Looked up from germline, CDR1 is LGHNA and CDR2 is YNFKEQ. The CDR3 DNA is TGTGCCAGCAGCCAAGTCTGGCAGGGGAGCACTGAAGCTTTCTTT. Encoded protein: CASSQVWQGSTEAFF.

The chain links TRBV2 to TRBJ2-7, with TRBD2 as a possible D gene (5 bases). This CDR3 comprises 14 residues. The ends were cut back, 2 bases at V and 3 bases at J, with 11 bases in the middle. The germline gives CDR1 SNHLY, CDR2 FYNNEI. The CDR3 DNA is TGTGCCAGCAGTGAACCCCGGGGTTTCTACGAGCAGTACTTC. As protein: CASSEPRGFYEQYF. Full variable domain (remainder filled in from reference TRBV2 and TRBJ2-7): EPEVTQTPSHQVTQMGQEVILRCVPISNHLYFYWYRQILGQKVEFLVSFYNNEISEKSEIFDDQFSVERPDGSNFTLKIRSTKLEDSAMYFCASSEPRGFYEQYFGPGTRLTVT.

V is TRBV10-3 and J is TRBJ1-2, with 9 nucleotides matching TRBD1. V shed 2 bases and J 5 bases; nucleotides not matched to a gene: 9. CDR1 and CDR2 (germline): ENHRY, SYGVKD. The CDR3 is made up of 16 amino acids. The CDR3 spells CAISENRGRMWYGYTF. The CDR3 DNA sequence: TGTGCCATCAGTGAGAACAGGGGGCGGATGTGGTATGGCTACACCTTC.

The chain recombines TRBV6-1 with TRBJ2-7, with TRBD2 matching over 7 bases. Germline-derived CDR1 and CDR2 are MNHNS and SASEGT. The CDR3 extends over 13 amino acids. The V and J ends lost 5 bases and 10 bases, in that order; junction bases with no gene match: 11. CDR3 protein: CASSQTLRGLQYF. CDR3 DNA sequence: TGTGCCAGCAGTCAAACCCTGCGGGGGTTACAGTACTTC.

This sequence joins TRBV5-1 and TRBJ1-6; no definite D call. With 7 bases removed from V and 0 bases from J, the gap between germline ends came to 17 bases. This CDR3 region has 17 residues. CDR1 and CDR2 (germline): SGHRS, YFSETQ. Here the CDR3 reads CASGSQVGPSYNSPLHF. As DNA, the CDR3 is TGCGCCAGCGGGAGCCAAGTAGGACCCTCCTATAATTCACCCCTCCACTTT.

The CDR3: CASSEGGQPQHF. As DNA, the CDR3 is TGTGCCAGCAGTGAGGGGGGTCAGCCCCAGCATTTT. The chain recombines TRBV25-1 with TRBJ1-5; tentatively, D is TRBD1 (5 bases). CDR3 length: 12 amino acids. Trimming pared 3 bases from V and 6 bases from J, leaving 6 bases between. Germline CDR1 and CDR2: MGHDK and SYGVNS.

V and J are TRBV6-6 and TRBJ2-5; D ambiguous. V lost 4 bases, J lost 2 bases, and 8 bases lay in between. CDR1 is MNHNY, CDR2 SVGAGI, per germline (reference sequence). This CDR3 has 13 amino acids. CDR3 in DNA: TGTGCCAGCAGTTTCGTCCAGCAAGAGACCCAGTACTTC. Amino acid sequence: CASSFVQQETQYF.

This clone came up once. The chain couples TRBV11-2 to TRBJ2-3, with TRBD1 identical over 7 bases. CDR1 and CDR2 from the germline V gene are SGHAT and FQNNGV. CDR3 length: 14 amino acids. V shed 4 bases, J shed 1 base, and the junction held 2 bases outside the gene matches. CDR3 coding DNA: TGTGCCAGCAGCTGGACAGGAGGCACAGATACGCAGTATTTT. Its protein product is CASSWTGGTDTQYF.

This clone has only one observation. The rearrangement links TRBV7-8 to TRBJ2-1; D unclear. Germline V gene lookup returns CDR1 SGHVS and CDR2 FQNEAQ. Trimming cost V 1 base and J 10 bases, with 8 bases left between them. This CDR3 has 12 amino acids. CDR3 in amino acids: CASSLVFGEQFF. In DNA form, the CDR3 reads TGTGCCAGCAGCTTAGTGTTCGGGGAGCAGTTCTTC.

This CDR3 is CASSYRDYYNEQFF. As DNA, the CDR3 is TGTGCCAGCAGTTACCGGGACTACTACAATGAGCAGTTCTTC. This chain uses TRBV11-2 with TRBJ2-1, with 7 bases aligning to TRBD2. Germline trimming cut 6 bases from V and 3 bases from J; bases unmatched to any gene: 5. Germline V gene sequence: CDR1 SGHAT, CDR2 FQNNGV. The CDR3 runs to 14 residues.

This CDR3 is CASSHREYTQYF. The DNA for the CDR3 is TGTGCCAGCAGCCATCGAGAATATACGCAGTATTTT. The chain is built from TRBV14 and TRBJ2-3; D remains ambiguous. Germline lookup yields CDR1 SGHDN and CDR2 FVKESK. The CDR3 consists of 12 residues. The V and J ends lost 3 bases and 7 bases respectively, with 8 bases between them.

The V gene is TRBV4-2, the J gene TRBJ2-2, with D possibly TRBD1 on 6 matching bases. The V end was cut by 0 bases, the J end by 2 bases, with 10 bases between. CDR3 length: 16 amino acids. Germline V lookup: CDR1 LGHNA, CDR2 YNFKEQ. CDR3 residues: CASSQDVGGNTGELFF. DNA for the CDR3: TGTGCCAGCAGCCAAGATGTAGGGGGTAACACCGGGGAGCTGTTTTTT.

The chain carries TRBV18 and TRBJ2-3, with TRBD2 identical over 7 bases. Germline V gene sequence: CDR1 KGHSH, CDR2 LQKENI. CDR3 length equals 15 residues. Trimming took 3 bases from V and 2 from J; bases not matched to a gene: 5. The CDR3 DNA reads as TGTGCCAGCTCACCGGGGGACTATATCACAGATACGCAGTATTTT. Translation: CASSPGDYITDTQYF.

CDR3 sequence reads: CASSSPIRTEAFF. In DNA, the CDR3 is TGTGCCAGCAGCTCGCCCATACGGACTGAAGCTTTCTTT. This chain joins TRBV7-9 and TRBJ1-1; no definite D call. CDR3 size: 13 residues. The germline CDR1 and CDR2 sequences are SEHNR and FQNEAQ (reference sequence). Between the trimmed V and J ends, which lost 4 bases and 5 bases, there was a span of 11 bases.